The text below deals with one T cell receptor (beta chain). This sample is part of a study of blood T cell repertoires in COVID-19. Some clones are missing from TCRdb's copy, which holds only in-frame ones; the method was immunoSEQ multiplex PCR. Found here are roughly 220,000 clones, 70% to 90% of them singletons; the top ten hold roughly 3.4%. The CDR3 runs 13 residues. The V end lost 0 bases, the J end lost 4 bases, and 5 bases lay between the germline ends. CDR1 SGHRS and CDR2 YFSETQ come from the germline V gene. The sequence was obtained from a woman aged 40 to 50 with acute COVID-19. The rearrangement links TRBV5-1 to TRBJ2-1, with D perhaps TRBD2 (5 bases). The specimen was PBMCs or T cells enriched from blood (not recorded which). The CDR3 region is CASSLGTYNEQFF. Here the CDR3 DNA reads TGCGCCAGCAGCTTGGGGACTTACAATGAGCAGTTCTTC. Full variable domain (remainder filled in from reference TRBV5-1 and TRBJ2-1): KAGVTQTPRYLIKTRGQQVTLSCSPISGHRSVSWYQQTPGQGLQFLFEYFSETQRNKGNFPGRFSGRQFSNSRSEMNVSTLELGDSALYLCASSLGTYNEQFFGPGTRLTVL.